This record concerns one T cell receptor beta chain sequence. Antigen unknown. The DNA ends 3 residues before the CDR3 does, and the rest of the CDR3 is filled in from the germline J gene. The sample comes from a study of T cell clonality in common variable immunodeficiency. General observations from the study: Compared with controls, CVID subjects had fewer shared TCRbeta clones. CVID subjects showed higher TCRbeta clonality than healthy controls. Fewer deletions and N-nucleotide insertions were reportedly seen in common variable immunodeficiency TCR beta sequences.

The V gene's germline CDR1 is KGHSH and CDR2 LQKENI. J was trimmed by 2 bases and V by 6 bases; bases with no gene match: 5. This CDR3 spans 14 amino acids. Blood samples were heparinized, roughly 5 to 8.5 ml per donor. Profiling relied on immunoSEQ multiplex PCR, and the TCRdb table lists in-frame clones only, not all of them. The specimen has roughly 60,000 clones, none found just once. The chain employs TRBV18 and TRBJ2-7, with 9 bases matching TRBD2. The TCR sequence derives from a person aged 18-70 years in good health. Sequencing was carried out using peripheral blood mononuclear cells. CDR3 sequence reads: CASSVLAGPYEQYF. The sequenced part of the CDR3 DNA is TGTGCCAGCTCTGTACTAGCGGGCCCCTACGAG. The full variable domain, rest sourced from reference TRBV18 and TRBJ2-7, is NAGVMQNPRHLVRRRGQEARLRCSPMKGHSHVYWYRQLPEEGLKFMVYLQKENIIDESGMPKERFSAEFPKEGPSILRIQQVVRGDSAAYFCASSVLAGPYEQYFGPGTRLTVT.